The rows below give T cell receptor beta chains drawn from one sample of a study of blood T cell repertoires in COVID-19. Data came from immunoSEQ multiplex PCR; TCRdb stores just in-frame clones and leaves some out. Here the sample spans approximately 230,000 clones, around 88% being singletons. Material for sequencing was PBMCs or T cells enriched from blood (not recorded which). All receptors derive from a woman aged 30 to 39 who had recovered from COVID-19. CDR3s include the opening cysteine and the closing phenylalanine or tryptophan. The D gene is left open where the match is weak. Where a row states a size, it is once, few, many or the class of an expanded clone; other rows omit it.

>NA|TRBV9|TRBJ2-2|NA
TGTGCCAGCAGCGTAGAATGGCACATTAACACCGGGGAGCTGTTTTTT
CASSVEWHINTGELFF
>NA|TRBV10-3|TRBJ1-1|NA
TGTGCCATCAGTGAGTTGCAGGGGCGCACTGAAGCTTTCTTT
CAISELQGRTEAFF
>few|TRBV5-1|TRBJ1-1|NA
TGCGCCAGCAGCCTTCCTGGAGAGAACACTGAAGCTTTCTTT
CASSLPGENTEAFF
>NA|TRBV28|TRBJ2-1|TRBD2
TGTGCCAGCAGTTATAGAGGACTAGCGGGAGGTGAGCAGTTCTTC
CASSYRGLAGGEQFF
>NA|TRBV28|TRBJ1-1|TRBD1
TGTGCCAGTCAGACAGGGACCAACACTGAAGCTTTCTTT
CASQTGTNTEAFF
>once|TRBV19|TRBJ1-1|NA
TGTGCCACCGGGAGGCCTGAAGCTTTCTTT
CATGRPEAFF
>NA|TRBV12-3/TRBV12-4|TRBJ2-3|NA
TGTGCCAGCATCCGTACTACAGATACGCAGTATTTT
CASIRTTDTQYF
>NA|TRBV6-2/TRBV6-3|TRBJ1-2|NA
TGTGCCAGCAGTCCAACACAGGGAAGGGGCTACACCTTC
CASSPTQGRGYTF
>NA|TRBV7-3|TRBJ2-2|NA
TGTGCCAGCAGCTTAAGTGCCCCGGGAAACACCGGGGAGCTGTTTTTT
CASSLSAPGNTGELFF
>NA|TRBV28|TRBJ2-5|NA
TGTGCCAGCAGTTTTGTTACGGGAAAGGAGACCCAGTACTTC
CASSFVTGKETQYF
>NA|TRBV7-9|TRBJ1-1|NA
TGTGCCAGCAGCTATCCGGGAAGTGAAGCTTTCTTT
CASSYPGSEAFF
>NA|TRBV4-1|TRBJ2-7|NA
TGCGCCAGCAGCCAAGAAACAGGGCGCTCCTACGAGCAGTACTTC
CASSQETGRSYEQYF
>NA|TRBV9|TRBJ2-7|TRBD2
TGTGCCAGCAGCGTAGATGCCTGGGGCGGGAGGTACGAGCAGTACTTC
CASSVDAWGGRYEQYF
>NA|TRBV5-5|TRBJ2-7|NA
TGTGCCAGCAGCTTTGCGGCGACCTACGAGCAGTACTTC
CASSFAATYEQYF
>once|TRBV2|TRBJ2-5|NA
TGTGCCAGCACGTTCACTCAAGAGACCCAGTACTTC
CASTFTQETQYF
>NA|TRBV20-1|TRBJ1-1|NA
TGCAGTGCCCGCGGGGGGAAAGCTTTCTTT
CSARGGKAFF